This T cell receptor beta chain stems from a study of identical twins. TCRdb used MiXCR to reprocess the 5' RACE reads, holding one entry per CDR3 protein. The sample carries hundreds of thousands of distinct CDR3 sequences, 20% to 25% recorded once. This clonotype was found a few times. The CDR3 loop spans 13 amino acids. Germline CDR1 is SQVTM and CDR2 is ANQGSEA. V was pared by 7 bases and J by 1 base, with 13 bases between. These data were likewise used in another study, on T cells expressing NK-cell markers. As reported in that work: About 6 donors had dominant NKG2C+ clonotypes that comprised roughly 1.0-7.0% of their CD8+ T cells.

The specimen was CD4+ T cells sorted from blood. This chain uses TRBV29-1 with TRBJ1-1; D remains ambiguous. The sequence was obtained from a woman aged 18-29 years in good health. CDR3 coding DNA: TGCAGCGCTGACCGAGACCAGAACACTGAAGCTTTCTTT. This gives the protein CSADRDQNTEAFF.